This T cell receptor beta chain originates from a study of cytotoxic CD8 clonotypes in ibrutinib-treated CLL. Worth noting for this clone: The target antigen is unknown.

Overall study findings and caveats: An increase in clonality occurred at ibrutinib response, followed by a return toward baseline at progression.

This CDR3 spans 13 amino acids. The V segment lost 0 bases and the J segment 5 bases; nucleotides outside the gene matches: 1. Germline V gene data show CDR1 as GTSNPN and CDR2 as SVGIG (reference sequence). Data came from immunoSEQ multiplex PCR; TCRdb stores just in-frame clones and leaves some out. This sample yields approximately 210,000 clones, of which 72% are seen a single time; roughly 12% belongs to the top ten. The TCR originated in a human donor with chronic lymphocytic leukemia. The sample here was PBMCs, taken after 24 months of ibrutinib treatment. The chain recombines TRBV30 with TRBJ1-1; 9 bases agree with TRBD1. The CDR3: CAWSVQGATEAFF. The CDR3 DNA sequence: TGTGCCTGGAGTGTACAGGGGGCAACTGAAGCTTTCTTT.